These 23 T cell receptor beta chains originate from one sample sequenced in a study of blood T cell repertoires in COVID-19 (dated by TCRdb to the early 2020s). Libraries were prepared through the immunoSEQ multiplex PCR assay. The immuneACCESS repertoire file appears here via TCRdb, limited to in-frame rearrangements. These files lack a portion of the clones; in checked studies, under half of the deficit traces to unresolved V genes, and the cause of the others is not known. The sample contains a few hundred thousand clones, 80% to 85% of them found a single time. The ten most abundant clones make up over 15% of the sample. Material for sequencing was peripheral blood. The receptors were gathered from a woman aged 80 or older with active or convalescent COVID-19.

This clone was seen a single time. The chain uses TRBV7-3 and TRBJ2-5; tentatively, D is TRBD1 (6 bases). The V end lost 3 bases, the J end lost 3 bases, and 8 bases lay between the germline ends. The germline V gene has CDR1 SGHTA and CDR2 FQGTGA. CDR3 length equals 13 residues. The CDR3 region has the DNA TGTGCCAGCAGCTTCGGGACAAAAGAGACCCAGTACTTC. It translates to CASSFGTKETQYF.

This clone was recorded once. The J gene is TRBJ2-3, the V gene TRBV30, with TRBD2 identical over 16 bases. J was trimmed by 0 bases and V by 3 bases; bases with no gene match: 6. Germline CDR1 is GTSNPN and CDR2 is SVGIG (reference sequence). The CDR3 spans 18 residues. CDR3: CAWSSGTSGRASTDTQYF. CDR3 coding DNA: TGTGCCTGGAGCTCCGGGACTAGCGGGAGGGCTAGCACAGATACGCAGTATTTT.

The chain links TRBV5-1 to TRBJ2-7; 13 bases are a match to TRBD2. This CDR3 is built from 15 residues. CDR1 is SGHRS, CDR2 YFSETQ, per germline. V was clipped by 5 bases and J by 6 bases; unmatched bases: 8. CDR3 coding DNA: TGCGCCAGCAGGCCACTAGCGGGAGGGCCTTTCGAGCAGTACTTC. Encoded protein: CASRPLAGGPFEQYF.

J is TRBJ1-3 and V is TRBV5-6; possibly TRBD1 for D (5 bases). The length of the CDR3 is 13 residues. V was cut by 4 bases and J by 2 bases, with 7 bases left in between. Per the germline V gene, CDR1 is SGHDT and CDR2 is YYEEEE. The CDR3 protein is CASSPGTGNTIYF. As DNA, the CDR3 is TGTGCCAGCAGCCCAGGGACTGGAAACACCATATATTTT.

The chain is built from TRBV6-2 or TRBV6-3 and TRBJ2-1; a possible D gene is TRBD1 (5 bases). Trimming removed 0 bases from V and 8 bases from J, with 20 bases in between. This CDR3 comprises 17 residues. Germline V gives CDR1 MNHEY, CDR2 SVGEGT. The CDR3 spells CASSYSRGRVAHDEQFF. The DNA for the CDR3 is TGTGCCAGCAGTTACTCGCGCGGCAGGGTGGCGCACGATGAGCAGTTCTTC.

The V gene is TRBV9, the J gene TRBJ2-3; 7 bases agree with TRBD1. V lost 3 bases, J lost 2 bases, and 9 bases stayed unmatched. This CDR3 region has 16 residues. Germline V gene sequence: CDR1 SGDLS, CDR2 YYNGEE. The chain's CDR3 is CASSAQTGYLTDTQYF. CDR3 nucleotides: TGTGCCAGCAGCGCACAGACAGGGTACCTCACAGATACGCAGTATTTT. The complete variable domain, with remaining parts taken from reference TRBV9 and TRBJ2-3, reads DSGVTQTPKHLITATGQRVTLRCSPRSGDLSVYWYQQSLDQGLQFLIQYYNGEERAKGNILERFSAQQFPDLHSELNLSSLELGDSALYFCASSAQTGYLTDTQYFGPGTRLTVL.

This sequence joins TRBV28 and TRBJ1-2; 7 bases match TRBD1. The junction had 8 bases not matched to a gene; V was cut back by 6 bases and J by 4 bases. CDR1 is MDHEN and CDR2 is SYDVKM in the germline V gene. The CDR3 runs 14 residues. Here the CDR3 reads CASRRDSPFYGYTF. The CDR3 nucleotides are TGTGCCAGCAGAAGGGACAGCCCTTTCTATGGCTACACCTTC.

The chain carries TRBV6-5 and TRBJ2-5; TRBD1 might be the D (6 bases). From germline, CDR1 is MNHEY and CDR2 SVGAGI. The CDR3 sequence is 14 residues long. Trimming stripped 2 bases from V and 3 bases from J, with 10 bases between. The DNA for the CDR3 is TGTGCCAGCAGTTACGGTAACAGGGAAGAGACCCAGTACTTC. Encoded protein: CASSYGNREETQYF.

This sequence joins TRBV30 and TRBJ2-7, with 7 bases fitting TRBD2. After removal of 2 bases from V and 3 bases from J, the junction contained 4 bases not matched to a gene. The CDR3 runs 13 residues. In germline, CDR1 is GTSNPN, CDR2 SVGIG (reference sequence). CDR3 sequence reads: CAWSNGGSYEQYF. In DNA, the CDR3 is TGTGCCTGGAGTAATGGCGGGAGCTACGAGCAGTACTTC.

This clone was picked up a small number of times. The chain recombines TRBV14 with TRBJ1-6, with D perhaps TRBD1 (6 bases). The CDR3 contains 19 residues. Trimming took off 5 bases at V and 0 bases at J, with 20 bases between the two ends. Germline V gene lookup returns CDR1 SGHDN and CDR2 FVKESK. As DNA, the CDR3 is TGTGCCAGCAGCGCCTCGGGACACCGAATTGGCTCCTATAATTCACCCCTCCACTTT. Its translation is CASSASGHRIGSYNSPLHF.

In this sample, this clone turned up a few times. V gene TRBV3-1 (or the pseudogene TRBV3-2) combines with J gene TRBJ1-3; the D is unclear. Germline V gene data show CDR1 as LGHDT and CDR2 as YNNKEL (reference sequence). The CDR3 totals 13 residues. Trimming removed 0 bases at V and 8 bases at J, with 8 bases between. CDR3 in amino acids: CASSQDPRDTIYF. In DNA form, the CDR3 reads TGTGCCAGCAGCCAAGATCCCCGAGACACCATATATTTT.

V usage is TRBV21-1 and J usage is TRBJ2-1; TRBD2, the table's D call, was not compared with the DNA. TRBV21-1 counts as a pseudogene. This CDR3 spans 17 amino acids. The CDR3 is CASSLSDGSFSYNEQFF. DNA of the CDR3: TGTGCCAGCAGCCTATCTGACGGGAGTTTTTCCTACAATGAGCAGTTCTTC.

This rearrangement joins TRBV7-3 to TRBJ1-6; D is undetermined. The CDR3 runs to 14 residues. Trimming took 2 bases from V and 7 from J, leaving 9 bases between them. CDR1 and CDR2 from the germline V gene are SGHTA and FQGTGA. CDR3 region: CASSLGHGNSPLHF. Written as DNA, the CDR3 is TGTGCCAGCAGCTTAGGGCACGGCAATTCACCCCTCCACTTT. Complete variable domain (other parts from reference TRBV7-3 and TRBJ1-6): GAGVSQTPSNKVTEKGKYVELRCDPISGHTALYWYRQSLGQGPEFLIYFQGTGAADDSGLPNDRFFAVRPEGSVSTLKIQRTERGDSAVYLCASSLGHGNSPLHFGNGTRLTVT.

This chain's CDR3 is CATAPRTISTDTQYF. Here the CDR3 DNA reads TGTGCCACCGCCCCCAGGACTATAAGCACAGATACGCAGTATTTT. The V gene is TRBV24-1, the J gene TRBJ2-3; a possible D gene is TRBD2 (6 bases). CDR1 KGHDR and CDR2 SFDVKD come from the germline V gene. V lost 9 bases and J 0 bases, leaving 15 bases between the germline ends. The length of the CDR3 is 15 residues.

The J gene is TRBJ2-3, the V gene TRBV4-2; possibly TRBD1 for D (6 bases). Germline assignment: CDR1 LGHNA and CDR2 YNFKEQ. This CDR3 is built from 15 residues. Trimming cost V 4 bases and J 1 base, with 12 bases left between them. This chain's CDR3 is CASSPIRQGTDTQYF. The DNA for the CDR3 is TGTGCCAGCAGCCCTATCAGACAGGGCACAGATACGCAGTATTTT.

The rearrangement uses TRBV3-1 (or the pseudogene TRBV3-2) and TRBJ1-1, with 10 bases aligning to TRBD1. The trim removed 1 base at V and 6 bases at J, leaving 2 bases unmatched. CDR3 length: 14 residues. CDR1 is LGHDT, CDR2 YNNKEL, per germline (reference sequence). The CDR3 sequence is CASSQGQGASEAFF. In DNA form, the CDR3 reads TGTGCCAGCAGCCAAGGACAGGGGGCCTCTGAAGCTTTCTTT.

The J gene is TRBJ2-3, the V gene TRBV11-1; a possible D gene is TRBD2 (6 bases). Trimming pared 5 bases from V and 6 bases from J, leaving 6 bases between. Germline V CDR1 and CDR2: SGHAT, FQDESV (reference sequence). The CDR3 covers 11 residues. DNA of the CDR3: TGTGCCAGCAGCCGGGGGGATACGCAGTATTTT. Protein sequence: CASSRGDTQYF.

This CDR3 reads CASSLGTGNSPLHF. The CDR3, as DNA: TGTGCCAGCAGCCTCGGGACAGGGAATTCACCCCTCCACTTT. The rearrangement links TRBV6-1 to TRBJ1-6; 9 nucleotides line up with TRBD1. The germline CDR1 and CDR2 sequences are MNHNS and SASEGT. The CDR3 extends over 14 amino acids. Unmatched junction bases numbered 4, after V lost 6 bases and J lost 7 bases.

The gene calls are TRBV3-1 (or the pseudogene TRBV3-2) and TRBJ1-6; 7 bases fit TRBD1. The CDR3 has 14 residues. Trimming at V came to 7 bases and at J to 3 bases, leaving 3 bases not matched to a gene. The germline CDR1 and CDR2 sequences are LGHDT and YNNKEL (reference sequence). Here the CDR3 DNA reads TGTGCCAGCACCGACAGGGACTATAATTCACCCCTCCACTTT. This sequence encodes CASTDRDYNSPLHF.

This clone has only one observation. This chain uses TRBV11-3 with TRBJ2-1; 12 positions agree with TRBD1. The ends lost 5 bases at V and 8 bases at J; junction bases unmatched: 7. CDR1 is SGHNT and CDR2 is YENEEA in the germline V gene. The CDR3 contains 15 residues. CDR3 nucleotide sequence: TGTGCCAGCAGCCCAAGGGGACAGGGGGCCGATGAGCAGTTCTTC. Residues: CASSPRGQGADEQFF. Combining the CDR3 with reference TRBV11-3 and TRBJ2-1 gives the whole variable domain EAGVVQSPRYKIIEKKQPVAFWCNPISGHNTLYWYLQNLGQGPELLIRYENEEAVDDSQLPKDRFSAERLKGVDSTLKIQPAELGDSAVYLCASSPRGQGADEQFFGPGTRLTVL.

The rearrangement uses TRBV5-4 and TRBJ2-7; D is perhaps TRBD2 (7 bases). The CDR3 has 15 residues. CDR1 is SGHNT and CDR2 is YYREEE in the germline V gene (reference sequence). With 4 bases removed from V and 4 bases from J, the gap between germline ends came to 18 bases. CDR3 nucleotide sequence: TGTGCCAGCAGCCCCGGGGGCGGGAGTCGTTACGAGCAGTACTTC. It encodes CASSPGGGSRYEQYF.

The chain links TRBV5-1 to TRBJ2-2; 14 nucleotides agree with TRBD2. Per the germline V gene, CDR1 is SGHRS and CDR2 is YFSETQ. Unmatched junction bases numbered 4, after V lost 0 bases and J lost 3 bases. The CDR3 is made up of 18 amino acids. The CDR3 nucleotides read TGCGCCAGCAGCTTGGCGGGACTAGCGGGAGTTCACACCGGGGAGCTGTTTTTT. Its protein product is CASSLAGLAGVHTGELFF.

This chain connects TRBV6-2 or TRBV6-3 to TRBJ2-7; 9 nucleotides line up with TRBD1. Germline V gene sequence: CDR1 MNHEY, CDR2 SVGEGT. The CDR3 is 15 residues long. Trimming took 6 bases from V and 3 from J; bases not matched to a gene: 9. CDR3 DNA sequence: TGTGCCAGCAGCCAACCGGACAGGGGAGACTACGAGCAGTACTTC. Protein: CASSQPDRGDYEQYF.